This passage covers 31 T cell receptor beta chains from one sample sequenced in a study of blood T cell repertoires in COVID-19. The protocol was immunoSEQ multiplex PCR, while the TCRdb copy is restricted to in-frame clones and leaves out a portion. Of some 250,000 clones detected, 80% to 90% appear once; the ten largest clones hold 1.9%. The specimen sequenced was PBMCs or T cells enriched from blood (not recorded which). Every receptor here comes from a woman between 45 and 65 years old who had recovered from COVID-19.

V gene TRBV5-1 combines with J gene TRBJ1-1, with 7 positions matching TRBD1. The CDR3 runs 16 residues. CDR1 is SGHRS and CDR2 is YFSETQ in the germline V gene. Trimming took 7 bases from V and 0 from J; bases not matched to a gene: 12. CDR3 nucleotide sequence: TGCGCCAGCTCGATCCGGGACAGCATCCTGAACACTGAAGCTTTCTTT. Its protein is CASSIRDSILNTEAFF.

This clone was recorded once. This rearrangement joins TRBV28 to TRBJ1-5; D is possibly TRBD1 (6 bases). The germline V gene encodes CDR1 MDHEN and CDR2 SYDVKM. This CDR3 has 15 amino acids. With 6 bases removed from V and 1 base from J, the gap between germline ends came to 13 bases. The CDR3 coding sequence is TGTGCCAGCAGCTCCGCAGGGGCAAGCAATCAGCCCCAGCATTTT. Translation gives CASSSAGASNQPQHF.

The rearrangement joins TRBV2 to TRBJ2-3, with a possible D match to TRBD2 (5 bases). This CDR3 comprises 12 residues. Trimming took 5 bases from V and 6 from J, leaving 9 bases between them. Looked up from germline, CDR1 is SNHLY and CDR2 is FYNNEI. CDR3 sequence reads: CASSIARDTQYF. CDR3 DNA sequence: TGTGCCAGCAGTATAGCGAGGGATACGCAGTATTTT.

V and J are TRBV15 and TRBJ2-7; 12 positions match TRBD1. Germline V gene data show CDR1 as LNHNV and CDR2 as YYDKDF (reference sequence). With V trimmed by 5 bases and J by 2 bases, 1 base remained unmatched. This CDR3 contains 14 residues. This CDR3 is CATSGDRGPYEQYF. The CDR3, as DNA: TGTGCCACCAGCGGGGACAGGGGGCCCTACGAGCAGTACTTC.

The chain employs TRBV5-4 and TRBJ2-1; D not resolved. V dropped 2 bases and J dropped 0 bases, with 3 bases sitting between them. The CDR3 runs to 13 residues. Per the germline V gene, CDR1 is SGHNT and CDR2 is YYREEE (reference sequence). CDR3 loop: CASSFGSYNEQFF. CDR3 nucleotide sequence: TGTGCCAGCAGCTTCGGCTCCTACAATGAGCAGTTCTTC.

The J gene is TRBJ2-7, the V gene TRBV6-5, with a tentative D call TRBD1 (5 bases). The CDR3 totals 13 residues. The V gene lost 0 bases and the J gene lost 6 bases, with 9 bases spanning the gap. CDR1 MNHEY and CDR2 SVGAGI come from the germline V gene. CDR3 coding DNA: TGTGCCAGCAGTTACTCAGGGGCTGGCGAGCAGTACTTC. Its protein is CASSYSGAGEQYF.

This clone appeared a few times. The rearrangement links TRBV5-1 to TRBJ2-3; 11 bases match TRBD2. V gave up 0 bases and J gave up 0 bases; unmatched junction bases: 6. The CDR3 is made up of 18 amino acids. Per the germline V gene, CDR1 is SGHRS and CDR2 is YFSETQ. The CDR3 DNA sequence: TGCGCCAGCAGCTTGGGGTCGGTAGCGGGAGGGAGCACAGATACGCAGTATTTT. Translating it yields CASSLGSVAGGSTDTQYF.

The chain links TRBV5-1 to TRBJ2-6; tentative D call: TRBD2 (5 bases). Germline loops: CDR1 SGHRS, CDR2 YFSETQ. V shed 4 bases and J shed 0 bases, with 17 bases lying between them. The CDR3 has 18 residues. This CDR3 reads CASSPRGSLSSGANVLTF. CDR3 DNA sequence: TGCGCCAGCAGCCCCAGAGGGTCCCTATCCTCTGGGGCCAACGTCCTGACTTTC.

This clone was seen many times. The sample has other DNA sequences that encode this CDR3 too. The CDR3 loop is CASSLAGDYGYTF. The CDR3 DNA sequence: TGTGCCAGCAGTTTGGCCGGGGACTATGGCTACACCTTC. The chain has TRBV27 and TRBJ1-2; D gene ambiguous. In germline, CDR1 is MNHEY, CDR2 SMNVEV (reference sequence). This CDR3 is built from 13 residues. Trimming removed 3 bases from V and 3 bases from J, with 8 bases in between.

The chain has TRBV25-1 and TRBJ1-2; 9 bases fit TRBD1. The germline gives CDR1 MGHDK, CDR2 SYGVNS. The CDR3 is 14 residues long. The V and J ends lost 1 base and 8 bases, in that order; junction bases with no gene match: 5. CDR3 sequence (DNA): TGTGCCAGCAGTGAATGGGGGACAGGGAGCGGCTACACCTTC. This encodes CASSEWGTGSGYTF.

The V and J genes are TRBV5-1 and TRBJ2-2, with D perhaps matching TRBD1 (6 bases). Trimming cost V 4 bases and J 0 bases, with 13 bases left between them. Germline V CDR1 and CDR2: SGHRS, YFSETQ. The CDR3 consists of 16 residues. The CDR3 here is CASSAQGLTNTGELFF. In DNA form, the CDR3 reads TGCGCCAGCAGCGCACAGGGCTTGACGAACACCGGGGAGCTGTTTTTT.

The genes are TRBV19 and TRBJ2-7; TRBD2 matches at 12 bases. With V trimmed by 6 bases and J by 0 bases, 6 bases remained unmatched. The V gene's germline CDR1 is LNHDA and CDR2 SQIVND (reference sequence). There are 16 residues in the CDR3. CDR3 protein: CASSLTSGGSSYEQYF. The DNA for the CDR3 is TGTGCCAGTAGCTTAACTAGCGGGGGGTCCTCCTACGAGCAGTACTTC.

The V call is TRBV10-3, the J call TRBJ2-7, with a weak D call TRBD1 (5 bases). V was pared by 10 bases and J by 0 bases, with 19 bases between. Looked up from germline, CDR1 is ENHRY and CDR2 is SYGVKD. This CDR3 has 15 residues. The CDR3 bases are TGTGCCACCCAGGGTCCGGCAGGGTCCTCCTACGAGCAGTACTTC. Protein sequence: CATQGPAGSSYEQYF.

As to this clone: Within the sample, other DNA sequences also encode this same CDR3. The chain carries TRBV5-5 and TRBJ2-1; TRBD2 matches at 12 bases. The CDR3 is made up of 15 amino acids. The ends lost 4 bases at V and 7 bases at J; junction bases unmatched: 6. Looked up from germline, CDR1 is SGHKS and CDR2 is YYEKEE (reference sequence). Here the CDR3 DNA reads TGTGCCAGCAGCCCTACTAGCGGGAGGTTTAATGAGCAGTTCTTC. Encoded protein: CASSPTSGRFNEQFF. The variable domain in full, with the rest retrieved from reference TRBV5-5 and TRBJ2-1, is DAGVTQSPTHLIKTRGQQVTLRCSPISGHKSVSWYQQVLGQGPQFIFQYYEKEERGRGNFPDRFSARQFPNYSSELNVNALLLGDSALYLCASSPTSGRFNEQFFGPGTRLTVL.

CDR3 region: CASSKLLAAKYNEQFF. CDR3 sequence (DNA): TGTGCCAGCAGTAAACTGCTAGCGGCCAAATACAATGAGCAGTTCTTC. V gene TRBV27 combines with J gene TRBJ2-1; TRBD2 agrees at 7 bases. The CDR3 has 16 residues. The germline V gene encodes CDR1 MNHEY and CDR2 SMNVEV (reference sequence). The trim removed 5 bases at V and 4 bases at J, leaving 11 bases unmatched.

The chain is built from TRBV19 and TRBJ1-4, with D perhaps TRBD1 (6 bases). Trimming left V 5 bases short and J 2 bases short, with 9 bases between. The CDR3 is 14 amino acids. Looked up from germline, CDR1 is LNHDA and CDR2 is SQIVND (reference sequence). The chain's CDR3 is CASSSQGTNEKLFF. In nucleotides, the CDR3 is TGTGCCAGTAGTTCACAGGGCACTAATGAAAAACTGTTTTTT.

The chain has TRBV10-3 and TRBJ2-7; D gene unclear. The V gene lost 6 bases and the J gene lost 2 bases, with 14 bases spanning the gap. The CDR3 is 14 residues long. Germline V gene sequence: CDR1 ENHRY, CDR2 SYGVKD. Written as DNA, the CDR3 is TGTGCCATCAGGCCCAGTACTGGAGCCTACGAGCAGTACTTC. Its translation is CAIRPSTGAYEQYF.

In its sample, this clone was seen once. CDR3 residues: CASSKPQGAPGELFF. The CDR3 DNA sequence: TGTGCCAGCTCTAAGCCTCAGGGGGCCCCCGGGGAGCTGTTTTTT. This chain connects TRBV2 to TRBJ2-2, with 8 bases that match TRBD1. The CDR3 runs 15 residues. Per the germline V gene, CDR1 is SNHLY and CDR2 is FYNNEI. V was pared by 8 bases and J by 6 bases, with 11 bases of the junction left unmatched. Full variable domain (remainder filled in from reference TRBV2 and TRBJ2-2): EPEVTQTPSHQVTQMGQEVILRCVPISNHLYFYWYRQILGQKVEFLVSFYNNEISEKSEIFDDQFSVERPDGSNFTLKIRSTKLEDSAMYFCASSKPQGAPGELFFGEGSRLTVL.

This sequence joins TRBV5-4 and TRBJ1-2, with 8 positions matching TRBD1. V lost 2 bases to trimming and J lost 5 bases; unmatched junction nucleotides: 2. The CDR3 has 13 amino acids. From germline, CDR1 is SGHNT and CDR2 YYREEE (reference sequence). CDR3 coding DNA: TGTGCCAGCAGCTTACAGGGGGGGTATGGCTACACCTTC. Translation: CASSLQGGYGYTF.

This clone was seen just once. This chain connects TRBV27 to TRBJ2-7; no clear D gene. This CDR3 has 14 amino acids. V lost 4 bases, J lost 1 base, and 11 bases lay in between. The germline CDR1 and CDR2 sequences are MNHEY and SMNVEV (reference sequence). CDR3: CASSSPGGSYEQYF. CDR3 nucleotide sequence: TGTGCCAGCAGTTCCCCCGGCGGATCCTACGAGCAGTACTTC.

The gene calls are TRBV3-1 (or the pseudogene TRBV3-2) and TRBJ2-1; TRBD2 agrees at 13 bases. V was clipped by 4 bases and J by 2 bases; unmatched bases: 8. The CDR3 covers 18 residues. The germline gives CDR1 LGHDT, CDR2 YNNKEL (reference sequence). The CDR3 DNA is TGTGCCAGCAGCCTCCGACTAGCGGGAGGAGCAACCTACAATGAGCAGTTCTTC. It yields the protein CASSLRLAGGATYNEQFF.

V is TRBV21-1 and J is TRBJ1-4. TRBV21-1 has pseudogene status. CDR3 length equals 16 residues. CDR3 DNA: TGTGCCAGCAGCAAAGCCGGCGGGGGGCCTGGAGAAAAACTGTTTTTT. Translated, it gives CASSKAGGGPGEKLFF.

V is TRBV12-3 or TRBV12-4 and J is TRBJ1-1, with D possibly being TRBD1 (6 bases). This CDR3 spans 13 amino acids. Trimming pared 6 bases from V and 4 bases from J, leaving 12 bases between. This CDR3 reads CASRDSEGTEAFF. In DNA, the CDR3 is TGTGCCAGCAGGGACAGTGAGGGCACTGAAGCTTTCTTT.

J is TRBJ2-1 and V is TRBV6-5, with TRBD2 identical over 10 bases. This CDR3 region has 15 residues. V shed 6 bases, J shed 5 bases, and the junction held 7 bases outside the gene matches. CDR1 and CDR2 (germline): MNHEY, SVGAGI. CDR3 nucleotides: TGTGCCAGCAGCCACAGGACTAGCGGAAACAATGAGCAGTTCTTC. This codes for CASSHRTSGNNEQFF.

The chain has TRBV7-9 and TRBJ2-7, with TRBD1 as a possible D gene (5 bases). In germline, CDR1 is SEHNR, CDR2 FQNEAQ (reference sequence). The V end was cut by 5 bases, the J end by 2 bases, with 22 bases between. The CDR3 loop spans 17 amino acids. The CDR3 DNA follows: TGTGCCAGCAGCCCAGCCTATGAACAGGAACCCCCCTACGAGCAGTACTTC. Its translation: CASSPAYEQEPPYEQYF. Drawing the rest from reference TRBV7-9 and TRBJ2-7, the complete variable domain is DTGVSQNPRHKITKRGQNVTFRCDPISEHNRLYWYRQTLGQGPEFLTYFQNEAQLEKSRLLSDRFSAERPKGSFSTLEIQRTEQGDSAMYLCASSPAYEQEPPYEQYFGPGTRLTVT.

V is TRBV6-5 and J is TRBJ1-5; D is uncertain. V was trimmed by 5 bases and J by 4 bases, leaving 6 bases between them. The CDR3 loop spans 12 amino acids. Germline V lookup: CDR1 MNHEY, CDR2 SVGAGI. The CDR3 sequence is CASSPLNQPQHF. Written as DNA, the CDR3 is TGTGCCAGCAGTCCCCTTAATCAGCCCCAGCATTTT.

This chain connects TRBV28 to TRBJ2-1; weak D call: TRBD2 (6 bases). There are 16 residues in the CDR3. In germline, CDR1 is MDHEN, CDR2 SYDVKM. The germline V and J ends were trimmed by 5 bases and 4 bases, with 18 bases remaining between them. The CDR3 region is CASSTPSESTYNEQFF. For the CDR3, the DNA is TGTGCCAGCAGTACCCCTAGCGAGAGTACTTACAATGAGCAGTTCTTC.

The chain links TRBV21-1 to TRBJ1-6; the tabulated D call, TRBD1, remains unverified against the DNA. TRBV21-1 is marked as a pseudogene. The CDR3 length is 15 residues. The CDR3 sequence is CASPMRHGYNSPLHF. CDR3 DNA: TGTGCCAGCCCTATGAGACACGGCTATAATTCACCCCTCCACTTT.

The chain has TRBV27 and TRBJ1-5, with D possibly TRBD1 on 6 matching bases. Germline CDR1 is MNHEY and CDR2 is SMNVEV (reference sequence). V dropped 7 bases and J dropped 4 bases, with 35 bases sitting between them. This CDR3 has 21 amino acids. CDR3 in amino acids: CASITKRRGRGTRDDNQPQHF. In nucleotides, the CDR3 is TGTGCCAGCATTACGAAGCGCCGCGGCCGAGGGACAAGGGATGATAATCAGCCCCAGCATTTT.

This clone has only a few counts. The same CDR3 also results from other DNA sequences found in this sample. The chain combines TRBV18 with TRBJ1-5, with 10 bases lining up with TRBD1. The V gene's germline CDR1 is KGHSH and CDR2 LQKENI. The CDR3 loop spans 15 amino acids. Unmatched junction bases numbered 3, after V lost 4 bases and J lost 3 bases. DNA of the CDR3: TGTGCCAGCTCACTCGGGACAGGGGACAATCAGCCCCAGCATTTT. This sequence encodes CASSLGTGDNQPQHF.

This clone came up a few times. The chain couples TRBV5-6 to TRBJ1-5; 8 bases agree with TRBD1. Trimming at V came to 2 bases and at J to 1 base, leaving 8 bases not matched to a gene. CDR1 is SGHDT, CDR2 YYEEEE, per germline. CDR3 length: 17 amino acids. CDR3 region: CASSFGTGGTSNQPQHF. The CDR3 DNA is TGTGCCAGCAGCTTCGGGACAGGAGGAACCAGCAATCAGCCCCAGCATTTT.